The next 14 T cell receptor beta chains were all read from a single sample in a study of long-term antiretroviral therapy in people with HIV. immunoSEQ v3.0 was run at survey level. The method was immunoSEQ multiplex PCR; TCRdb's version includes in-frame clones alone and lacks a portion of them. This sample carries 29,000 or so clones, about 94% of them seen once, and the ten largest clones take around 3%. Source: unsorted PBMCs, taken more than 7.3 years after starting antiretroviral therapy. All receptors come from a man aged 50 to 60 with HIV.

This clone was seen a few times. This chain links TRBV28 with TRBJ2-3, with unresolved D. Germline lookup yields CDR1 MDHEN and CDR2 SYDVKM. The CDR3 has 12 residues. Here the CDR3 DNA reads TGTGCACTGGTGCGAAACACAGATACGCAGTATTTT. Its translation: CALVRNTDTQYF.

The chain uses TRBV9 and TRBJ2-3, with 8 bases matching TRBD2. This CDR3 has 18 residues. From germline, CDR1 is SGDLS and CDR2 YYNGEE. With 3 bases clipped from V and 0 bases from J, the junction kept 12 bases outside the gene matches. The CDR3 sequence is CASSAGGGGSFSTDTQYF. The CDR3, as DNA: TGTGCCAGCAGCGCGGGCGGCGGGGGGTCCTTTAGCACAGATACGCAGTATTTT.

This clone was counted once. V and J are TRBV9 and TRBJ2-1; TRBD2 might be the D (6 bases). Per the germline V gene, CDR1 is SGDLS and CDR2 is YYNGEE. The germline V and J ends were trimmed by 4 bases and 9 bases, with 8 bases remaining between them. The CDR3 is 11 residues long. In nucleotides, the CDR3 is TGTGCCAGCAGCCAGGGACTTGAGCAGTTCTTC. Amino acid sequence: CASSQGLEQFF.

The genes are TRBV7-2 and TRBJ2-3; 8 positions agree with TRBD2. Germline assignment: CDR1 SGHTA and CDR2 FQGNSA. The junction had 6 bases not matched to a gene; V was cut back by 5 bases and J by 2 bases. The CDR3 length is 15 residues. The CDR3 protein is CASSPRGGYTDTQYF. CDR3 DNA sequence: TGTGCCAGCAGCCCCCGGGGGGGATACACAGATACGCAGTATTTT.

The V and J genes are TRBV18 and TRBJ2-3, with a weak D call TRBD2 (5 bases). This CDR3 has 15 residues. The germline V gene encodes CDR1 KGHSH and CDR2 LQKENI. V was shortened by 3 bases and J by 1 base, with 11 bases between the two germline ends. The CDR3 sequence is CASSPLVSGTDTQYF. For the CDR3, the DNA is TGTGCCAGCTCACCCCTCGTTAGCGGCACAGATACGCAGTATTTT.

This clone appeared a single time. V and J are TRBV15 and TRBJ1-5, with D unclear. The V end lost 3 bases, the J end lost 7 bases, and 13 bases lay between the germline ends. This CDR3 contains 14 residues. The germline CDR1 and CDR2 sequences are LNHNV and YYDKDF (reference sequence). The CDR3 loop reads CATSRDDARQPQHF. CDR3 in DNA: TGTGCCACCAGCAGGGACGACGCCCGGCAGCCCCAGCATTTT.

To note about this clone: One junction end does not reproduce the germline sequence, and a read error may be involved. This chain connects TRBV2 to TRBJ1-5; no definite D call. Germline V lookup: CDR1 SNHLY, CDR2 FYNNEI. The CDR3 sequence is 14 residues long. The CDR3 protein is CASNERDYNQPQHF. CDR3 bases: TGTGCCAGCAATGAACGGGATTACAATCAGCCCCAGCATTTT.

This clone came up a few times. The V call is TRBV19, the J call TRBJ2-7; D tentatively reads TRBD1 or TRBD2 (6 bases each). The CDR3 loop spans 14 amino acids. The germline CDR1 and CDR2 sequences are LNHDA and SQIVND (reference sequence). V dropped 7 bases and J dropped 6 bases, with 19 bases sitting between them. The CDR3 DNA follows: TGTGCCAGTAAGAACGGACAGCGGGCCGTCGAGCAGTACTTC. Its translation: CASKNGQRAVEQYF. Drawing the rest from reference TRBV19 and TRBJ2-7, the complete variable domain is DGGITQSPKYLFRKEGQNVTLSCEQNLNHDAMYWYRQDPGQGLRLIYYSQIVNDFQKGDIAEGYSVSREKKESFPLTVTSAQKNPTAFYLCASKNGQRAVEQYFGPGTRLTVT.

The genes are TRBV28 and TRBJ2-3; a weak D match, TRBD2 (7 bases). This CDR3 contains 14 residues. Per germline, CDR1 MDHEN and CDR2 SYDVKM. Trimming cost V 3 bases and J 5 bases, with 12 bases left between them. Here the CDR3 reads CASSFAGALDTQYF. In DNA, the CDR3 is TGTGCCAGCAGTTTTGCGGGGGCCCTAGATACGCAGTATTTT.

The J gene is TRBJ1-1, the V gene TRBV7-2; no definite D call. V lost 2 bases, J lost 1 base, and 8 bases lay in between. Germline assignment: CDR1 SGHTA and CDR2 FQGNSA. CDR3 length equals 14 residues. CDR3 coding DNA: TGTGCCAGCAGCTTAACTCCCGGGAACACTGAAGCTTTCTTT. Its protein product is CASSLTPGNTEAFF.

The chain has TRBV21-1 and TRBJ2-7; TRBD1 is the table's D call, not checked against the DNA. TRBV21-1 represents a pseudogene. The CDR3 extends over 14 amino acids. The CDR3 DNA sequence: TGTGCCAGCAGCAAAGCCAGGGGATACTACGAGCAGTACTTC. Protein sequence: CASSKARGYYEQYF.

The rearrangement uses TRBV4-3 and TRBJ2-1; no reliable D call. Germline loops: CDR1 LGHNA, CDR2 YSLEER. The CDR3 consists of 16 residues. V was shortened by 0 bases and J by 5 bases, with 14 bases between the two germline ends. CDR3 in DNA: TGCGCCAGCAGCCAAGAGGGGTCAGGAAACAACAATGAGCAGTTCTTC. It is translated as CASSQEGSGNNNEQFF.

For this clone: Other DNA sequences in this specimen translate into the identical CDR3. The chain recombines TRBV5-6 with TRBJ1-3, with a tentative D call TRBD1 (5 bases). Trimming stripped 0 bases from V and 3 bases from J, with 7 bases between. CDR1 and CDR2 from the germline V gene are SGHDT and YYEEEE. This CDR3 is built from 14 residues. CDR3 nucleotides: TGTGCCAGCAGCTTGGAGGGGTTTGGAAACACCATATATTTT. This encodes CASSLEGFGNTIYF.

The genes are TRBV7-3 and TRBJ2-1, with D perhaps TRBD2 (5 bases). Germline V gene sequence: CDR1 SGHTA, CDR2 FQGTGA. The CDR3 spans 15 residues. Trimming took off 3 bases at V and 7 bases at J, with 16 bases between the two ends. The chain's CDR3 is CASSLQTSRVNEQFF. CDR3 DNA sequence: TGTGCCAGCAGCTTGCAAACTAGTAGGGTGAATGAGCAGTTCTTC.